These T cell receptor beta chains were read from a single sample in a study of T cells in Graves' hyperthyroidism and ophthalmopathy. Via MiXCR, TCRdb re-called the multiplex PCR reads, giving one row per CDR3 protein. Here the sample spans about 340,000 distinct CDR3 sequences, roughly 23% being singletons. The sample consisted of blood. Every receptor here comes from a woman aged 45-60 years with Graves' hyperthyroidism. Each CDR3 is given with its conserved first and last residue. A D gene is named only where the DNA matches it firmly. Not all rows give a size; the values are once, few, many and, for expanded clones, a class.

cdr3_nt cdr3_aa clone_size j_call v_call d_call
TGTGCCAGCAGTTACGATCAGGGTAGCACAGATACGCAGTATTTT CASSYDQGSTDTQYF - TRBJ2-3 TRBV6-2/TRBV6-3 -
TGTGCCACCCAGCCAGCTAGCACAGATACGCAGTATTTT CATQPASTDTQYF - TRBJ2-3 TRBV10-3 -
TGCGCCAGCATTGGGGGGGGCTGGGGATCCACAGATACGCAGTATTTT CASIGGGWGSTDTQYF - TRBJ2-3 TRBV5-1 -
TGTGCCAGTAGTACAAATTGGGGCTACACCTTC CASSTNWGYTF few TRBJ1-2 TRBV19 -
TGCAGTGCTAAGGGGATACCTAACACTGAAGCTTTCTTT CSAKGIPNTEAFF many TRBJ1-1 TRBV29-1 -
TGTGCCAGCAGCGGGCCAGGGGACACTGAAGCTTTCTTT CASSGPGDTEAFF many TRBJ1-1 TRBV7-3 -
TGTGCCAGCAGCCTCGAGGGACAGGGGAACACTGAAGCTTTCTTT CASSLEGQGNTEAFF few TRBJ1-1 TRBV9 TRBD1
TGTGCCAGCAGCTTGTTTGGGGCTCCTAACACAGATACGCAGTATTTT CASSLFGAPNTDTQYF few TRBJ2-3 TRBV5-5 -
TGTGCCACCAGTGATTTTGGGCAGGGGTTCGCAGATACGCAGTATTTT CATSDFGQGFADTQYF once TRBJ2-3 TRBV24-1 -
TGTGCCAGCAGCGCCATAAGGGGACGCAACACTGAAGCTTTCTTT CASSAIRGRNTEAFF - TRBJ1-1 TRBV11-1 -
TGCAGTGCTAGTAGCCTGCCCCGCCAGGAATCAAATGGCTACACCTTC CSASSLPRQESNGYTF - TRBJ1-2 TRBV20-1 -
TGTGCCATCAGTCGAGGGGGCGACTATGGCTACACCTTC CAISRGGDYGYTF few TRBJ1-2 TRBV10-3 TRBD1
TGTGCCAGCAGTTTCACCGGGACTAGCGGGAGCAAAAACATTCAGTACTTC CASSFTGTSGSKNIQYF few TRBJ2-4 TRBV12-3/TRBV12-4 TRBD2
TGTGCCAGCAGCTCAAGACAGGGCGGAGAAGCTTTCTTT CASSSRQGGEAFF - TRBJ1-1 TRBV7-9 TRBD1
TGTGCCAGCCGGGGACAGGTCAGTCAGCCCCAGCATTTT CASRGQVSQPQHF few TRBJ1-5 TRBV28 TRBD1
TGTGCCAGCAGAACTAGCGGGGCCACCTACGAGCAGTACTTC CASRTSGATYEQYF many TRBJ2-7 TRBV28 TRBD2
TGCAGCGTTGAACGGACAGGGGGCAACGAGGAGACCCAGTACTTC CSVERTGGNEETQYF many TRBJ2-5 TRBV29-1 TRBD1
TGTGCCTGGAGTGTCGCTAGCGGGTTATACGAGCAGTACTTC CAWSVASGLYEQYF many TRBJ2-7 TRBV30 TRBD2
TGTGCCAGCGGCAAGCGGGGGGGAACAGATACGCAGTATTTT CASGKRGGTDTQYF - TRBJ2-3 TRBV7-9 TRBD2
TGTGCCAGCAGCCAAGATTCGCTAGCGGGGGCTCCAGATACGCAGTATTTT CASSQDSLAGAPDTQYF - TRBJ2-3 TRBV4-2 TRBD2
TGTGCCAGCAGTTTATCGGGCGGGGGGTCTGCCCGTTACGAGCAGTACTTC CASSLSGGGSARYEQYF - TRBJ2-7 TRBV27 TRBD2
TGTGCCAGCAGTAAACGGGGCGGGGGCACAGATACGCAGTATTTT CASSKRGGGTDTQYF - TRBJ2-3 TRBV6-2/TRBV6-3 -
TGTGCCAGCAGTCTAGCCTTAGAACGTACGCAGTATTTT CASSLALERTQYF - TRBJ2-3 TRBV3-1 -
TGCGCCAGCAGCTTGGACAGGGGAGGCAATGAGCAGTTCTTC CASSLDRGGNEQFF - TRBJ2-1 TRBV5-1 -
TGTGCCAGCAGTGTCAGTTACACAGATACGCAGTATTTT CASSVSYTDTQYF few TRBJ2-3 TRBV6-4 -
TGCAGTGCTAGAGATCTTAGGACAGGGAGTTCTTACGAGCAGTACTTC CSARDLRTGSSYEQYF many TRBJ2-7 TRBV20-1 TRBD1
TGCAGTGCTACCCTAGCGGGCCTCTCCTACAATGAGCAGTTCTTC CSATLAGLSYNEQFF many TRBJ2-1 TRBV20-1 TRBD2
TGCACCAGCAGCTTGGAAGGGATCAGGACAGATACGCAGTATTTT CTSSLEGIRTDTQYF - TRBJ2-3 TRBV5-1 -
TGTGCCAGCAGCTTGAAGTTCGTTCAAAACACTGAAGCTTTCTTT CASSLKFVQNTEAFF many TRBJ1-1 TRBV7-2 -
TGTGCCAGCAGCTCTAGATTGGGGGGGGAGTACAATGAGCAGTTCTTC CASSSRLGGEYNEQFF few TRBJ2-1 TRBV11-2 TRBD2
TGTGCCAGCATCCCCCGGGACAGGGGTTCCTACGAGCAGTACTTC CASIPRDRGSYEQYF few TRBJ2-7 TRBV28 TRBD1
TGTGCCAGAAGCCGGACTCCCTCTTCGCGGGACGAGCAGTACTTC CARSRTPSSRDEQYF many TRBJ2-7 TRBV2 -
TGTGCCAGCAGCGTAGAAGCGGCGATCCTTCCCCATGAGCAGTTCTTC CASSVEAAILPHEQFF - TRBJ2-1 TRBV9 -
TGTGCCAGCAGCTTGGAGCAGACCCTCGGGGATACGCAGTATTTT CASSLEQTLGDTQYF few TRBJ2-3 TRBV5-6 -
TGTGCCAGCAGCTCTCGACTGGTTGGCGGGTTCTCCTACGAGCAGTACTTC CASSSRLVGGFSYEQYF few TRBJ2-7 TRBV7-2 -
TGTGCCAGCAGTCCCCCGACAGGGTGGACAGATACGCAGTATTTT CASSPPTGWTDTQYF many TRBJ2-3 TRBV12-3/TRBV12-4 TRBD1
TGTGCCAGCAGTGAATTAGGACTAGCGGGAGTGGAGAGCTCCTACGAGCAGTACTTC CASSELGLAGVESSYEQYF many TRBJ2-7 TRBV6-1 TRBD2
TGCGCCAGCAGCCCCCTAGCGGGGAGTTACCAAGAGACCCAGTACTTC CASSPLAGSYQETQYF - TRBJ2-5 TRBV2 TRBD2
TGTGCCAGCAGCTCAACGACTAGCGGGGGCTCCTACGAGCAGTACTTC CASSSTTSGGSYEQYF - TRBJ2-7 TRBV7-9 TRBD2
TGTGCCTGGAGTGTACGCCGGGGAAAAGAAGGCTACACCTTC CAWSVRRGKEGYTF many TRBJ1-2 TRBV30 -
TGCAGTGCTCTCCCTCGGACAGTTGGCTACACCTTC CSALPRTVGYTF many TRBJ1-2 TRBV20-1 -
TGTGCCAGCAGTTTAGCCACAGGGGACTCTCCCTACGAGCAGTACTTC CASSLATGDSPYEQYF many TRBJ2-7 TRBV28 -
TGCGCCAGCAGCTCAAACGACAGGGGGCGAAACACCGAGCAGTACTTC CASSSNDRGRNTEQYF many TRBJ2-7 TRBV5-1 TRBD1
TGTGCCAGCAGCTCCCCCAGGGTTCAGCCCCAGCATTTT CASSSPRVQPQHF many TRBJ1-5 TRBV28 -
TGTGCCAGCTTAATCACCAATGAGCAGTTCTTC CASLITNEQFF many TRBJ2-1 TRBV12-3/TRBV12-4 -
TGTGCCAGCAGTGGTATTCCGGGACTCCCGACCGAGCAGTACTTC CASSGIPGLPTEQYF many TRBJ2-7 TRBV28 -
TGTGCCAGCAGTCAGGGGCTCTCTGGAAACACCATATATTTT CASSQGLSGNTIYF many TRBJ1-3 TRBV2 -
TGTGCCAGTGCGGGGGGGGCGTTGGGTACGCAGTATTTT CASAGGALGTQYF few TRBJ2-3 TRBV7-3 TRBD2
TGTGCCAGCAGCCACATAGACAATGAGCAGTTCTTC CASSHIDNEQFF few TRBJ2-1 TRBV13 -
TGTGCCAGCAGTTCGCCGGGACTAGGAACGGCCTACGAGCAGTACTTC CASSSPGLGTAYEQYF - TRBJ2-7 TRBV28 TRBD2